This T cell receptor (beta chain) comes out of a study of Graves' ophthalmopathy and Graves' hyperthyroidism. The CDR3 totals 16 residues. With 3 bases removed from V and 3 bases from J, the gap between germline ends came to 17 bases. The germline V gene has CDR1 ENHRY and CDR2 SYGVKD. Study observations and caveats: Blood shared most expanded thyroid clonotypes above 0.001 frequency. Its predictions of ophthalmopathy progression gave the model almost 71% sensitivity and roughly 72% specificity.

Amplification targeted the TCR beta CDR3 regions, with RNA transcripts as the source material. RT-PCR with HTBI primers came first, then second-round multiplex PCR. TCRdb itself ran the multiplex PCR reads through MiXCR, one entry per CDR3 protein. The table shows 210,000 or so distinct CDR3 sequences, with around 28% occurring only once. To note about this clonotype: Its antigen remains unidentified.

This clonotype was sampled from a man in his fifties with Graves' ophthalmopathy. The chain joins TRBV10-3 to TRBJ2-5, with D maybe TRBD1 (5 bases). The sample consisted of peripheral blood. The CDR3 DNA reads as TGTGCCATCAGTGACCTCAGGGATTCAAGCAAAGAGACCCAGTACTTC. Its translation is CAISDLRDSSKETQYF.